This paragraph covers one T cell receptor (beta chain) sequence. This sample was included in a study of blood T cell repertoires in COVID-19. Assay: immunoSEQ multiplex PCR; the TCRdb copy retains only in-frame clones and omits some. The sample lists a few hundred thousand clones; more than 75% were seen once. Source material: peripheral blood. The TCR sequence derives from a woman between 50 and 59 years old with acute or convalescent COVID-19.

In DNA, the CDR3 is TGTGCCAGCTCCCTCGGGACTACGTTCACAGATACGCAGTATTTT. Residues: CASSLGTTFTDTQYF. The chain links TRBV18 to TRBJ2-3; 7 nucleotides line up with TRBD2. Germline V gives CDR1 KGHSH, CDR2 LQKENI. V lost 6 bases to trimming and J lost 2 bases; unmatched junction nucleotides: 8. The CDR3 is 15 residues long.